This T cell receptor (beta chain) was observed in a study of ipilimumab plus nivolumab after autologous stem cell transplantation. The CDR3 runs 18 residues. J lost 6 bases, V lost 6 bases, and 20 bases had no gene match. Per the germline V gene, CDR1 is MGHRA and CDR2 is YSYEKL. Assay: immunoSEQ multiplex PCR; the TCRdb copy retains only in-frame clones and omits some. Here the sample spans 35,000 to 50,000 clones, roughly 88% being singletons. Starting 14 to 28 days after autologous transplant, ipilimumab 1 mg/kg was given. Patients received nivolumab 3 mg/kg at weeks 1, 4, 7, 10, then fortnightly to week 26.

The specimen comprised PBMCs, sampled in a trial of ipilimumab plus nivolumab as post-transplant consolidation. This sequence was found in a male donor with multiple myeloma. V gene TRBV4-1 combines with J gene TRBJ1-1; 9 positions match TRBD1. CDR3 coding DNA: TGCGCCAGCAGTCATATAAGACCCCGGACAGGGGATTCCCCTGAAGCTTTCTTT. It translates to CASSHIRPRTGDSPEAFF.